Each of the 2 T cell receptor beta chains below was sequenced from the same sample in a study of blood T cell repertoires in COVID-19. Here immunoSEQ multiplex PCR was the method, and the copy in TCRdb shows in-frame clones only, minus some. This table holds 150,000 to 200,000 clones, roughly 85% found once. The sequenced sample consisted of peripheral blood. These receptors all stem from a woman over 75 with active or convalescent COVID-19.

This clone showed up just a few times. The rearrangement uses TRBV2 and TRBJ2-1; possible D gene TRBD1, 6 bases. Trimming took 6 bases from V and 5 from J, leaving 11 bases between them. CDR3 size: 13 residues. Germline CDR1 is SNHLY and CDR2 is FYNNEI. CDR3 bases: TGTGCCAGCAGCTCTGGACAGCACAATGAGCAGTTCTTC. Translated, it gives CASSSGQHNEQFF.

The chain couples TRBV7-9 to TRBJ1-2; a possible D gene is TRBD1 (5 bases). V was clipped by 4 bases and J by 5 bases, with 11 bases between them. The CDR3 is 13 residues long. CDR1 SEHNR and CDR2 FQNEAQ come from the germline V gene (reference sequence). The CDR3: CASSSRQSYGYTF. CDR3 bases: TGTGCCAGCAGCTCTCGACAGTCATATGGCTACACCTTC.